This T cell receptor beta chain derives from a study of technical replicates of blood from a handful of donors. Germline V CDR1 and CDR2: SGDLS, YYNGEE. The length of the CDR3 is 14 residues. The V and J ends lost 4 bases and 2 bases, in that order; junction bases with no gene match: 3. TCRdb's table, derived via immunoSEQ multiplex PCR, lists solely in-frame clones and lacks some. The profile covers about 93,000 clones, with 95% appearing a single time and around 0.26% taken by the ten largest. Specimen: T cells isolated from PBMCs. The TCR originated in a human donor in good health. The chain recombines TRBV9 with TRBJ1-5; 7 positions match TRBD1. CDR3: CASSKGQGNQPQHF. The CDR3 nucleotides read TGTGCCAGCAGCAAAGGACAGGGCAATCAGCCCCAGCATTTT.